Sequencing of this T cell receptor (beta chain) was carried out in a study of blood T cell repertoires in COVID-19 (dated by TCRdb to 2020 to 2021). General notes on the study: Samples covering the acute and convalescent phases of COVID-19 were provided by collaborators in the United States, Italy and Spain. The material from the prospective study consisted of cDNA or gDNA derived from T cells, B-cell-depleted T cells, or PBMCs. Deeply sampled blood TCRbeta repertoires from subjects exposed to, actively infected with, or recovered from COVID-19 were included in the dataset. A freely available public database, intended as a resource for researchers studying the immune response to SARS-CoV-2, is where the repertoires were released. Samples were obtained from the ongoing ImmuneRACE study (first 160 participants) and from 1,254 subjects provided by 6 global collaborators. A de-identified subject ID, COVID-19 status, age in years and sex were almost always included in the sample metadata. Where available, HLA class I and class II types were taken from metadata supplied by the sample provider and were not determined by assay-based typing.

Sequences SQVTM (CDR1) and ANQGSEA (CDR2) are obtained from the germline V gene. The CDR3 numbers 14 residues from cysteine through phenylalanine. Left in the record is the CDR3 DNA by itself, 42 bases read in frame from the first base. The germline ends are 19 bases apart after V is trimmed by 1 base and J by 10 bases. TCRbeta CDR3 regions were amplified from genomic DNA by means of the immunoSEQ Assay, a bias-controlled multiplex PCR. Per the original workflow: The number of nucleated cells in each sample was estimated by amplification of reference gene primers within the assay. To quantify the absolute abundance of each unique TCRbeta CDR3 rearrangement, sequence reads were collapsed and filtered. For each sample, productive Simpson clonality was calculated by taking the square root of Simpson's diversity index across productive rearrangements. Not all clones reach the TCRdb copy of this immuneACCESS table, which keeps in-frame sequences only. Checked studies attribute under half of the gap to unresolved V genes and leave the rest unexplained. V, J and clone size are those of that table, while D and trimming were read from the DNA. The sample data list 300,000 to 350,000 clones, and around 88% of these were observed just once. Jointly, the top ten make up roughly 3% of the sample.

The sample holds one count of this clone. Its target antigen remains unknown. No much larger clonotype is one base removed from it; base qualities were not supplied. Collaborating institutions collected whole blood in K2EDTA tubes following their own protocols. Collaborator samples were shipped for TCRbeta analysis as frozen whole blood, isolated PBMCs, or DNA extracted from either sample type. General conclusions and limits of the study: The amount of clinical and demographic metadata varied by source and participant and was provided uncurated.

Material for sequencing was peripheral blood. The V and J segments used are TRBV29-1 and TRBJ1-2, and perhaps TRBD1 as D gene, on 5 matching bases. The TCR comes from a man aged 25 to 40 with active or convalescent COVID-19. The CDR3 is CSVEGPGTREDYTF. The sequenced DNA is TGCAGCGTTGAAGGGCCAGGGACTCGTGAAGACTACACCTTC.